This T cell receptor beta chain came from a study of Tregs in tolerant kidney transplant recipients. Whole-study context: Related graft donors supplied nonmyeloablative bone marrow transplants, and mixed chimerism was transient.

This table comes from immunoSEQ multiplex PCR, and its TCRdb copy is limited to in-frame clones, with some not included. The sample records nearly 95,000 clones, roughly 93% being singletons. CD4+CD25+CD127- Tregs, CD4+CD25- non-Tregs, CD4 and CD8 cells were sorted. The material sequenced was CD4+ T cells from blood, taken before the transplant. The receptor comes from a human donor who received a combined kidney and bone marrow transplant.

The CDR3 DNA reads as TGTGCCTGGAGTACCTCCGGACAGAACGATTCACCCCTCCACTTT. Translating it yields CAWSTSGQNDSPLHF. The rearrangement links TRBV30 to TRBJ1-6; D may be TRBD1 (6 bases). The CDR3 runs to 15 residues. V was cut by 2 bases and J by 8 bases, with 16 bases left in between. The germline V gene encodes CDR1 GTSNPN and CDR2 SVGIG (reference sequence).